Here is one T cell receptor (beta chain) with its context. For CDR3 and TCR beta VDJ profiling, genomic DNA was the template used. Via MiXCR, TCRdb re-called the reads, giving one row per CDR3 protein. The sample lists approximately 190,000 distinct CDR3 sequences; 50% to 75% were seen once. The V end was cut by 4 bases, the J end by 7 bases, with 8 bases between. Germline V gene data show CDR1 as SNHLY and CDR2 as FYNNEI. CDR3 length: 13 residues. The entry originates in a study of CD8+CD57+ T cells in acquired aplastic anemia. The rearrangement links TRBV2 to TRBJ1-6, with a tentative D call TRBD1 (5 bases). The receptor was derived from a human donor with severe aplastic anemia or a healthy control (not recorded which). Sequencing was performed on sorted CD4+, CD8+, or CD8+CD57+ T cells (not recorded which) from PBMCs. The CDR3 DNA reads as TGTGCCAGCAGTGGACAGCAAAATTCACCCCTCCACTTT. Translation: CASSGQQNSPLHF. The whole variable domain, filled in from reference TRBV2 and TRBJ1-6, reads EPEVTQTPSHQVTQMGQEVILRCVPISNHLYFYWYRQILGQKVEFLVSFYNNEISEKSEIFDDQFSVERPDGSNFTLKIRSTKLEDSAMYFCASSGQQNSPLHFGNGTRLTVT.